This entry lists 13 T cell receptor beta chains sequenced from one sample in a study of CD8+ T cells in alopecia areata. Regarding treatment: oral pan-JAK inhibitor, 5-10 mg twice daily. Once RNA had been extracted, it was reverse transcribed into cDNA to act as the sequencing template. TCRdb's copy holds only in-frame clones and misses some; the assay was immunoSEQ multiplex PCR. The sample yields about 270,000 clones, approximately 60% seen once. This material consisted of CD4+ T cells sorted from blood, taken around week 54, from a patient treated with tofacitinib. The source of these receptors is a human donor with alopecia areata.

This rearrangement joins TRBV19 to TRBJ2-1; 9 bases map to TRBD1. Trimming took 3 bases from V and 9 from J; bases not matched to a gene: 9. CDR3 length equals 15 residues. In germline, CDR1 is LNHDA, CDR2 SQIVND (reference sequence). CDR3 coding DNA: TGTGCCAGTAGTATTCTTACGGGACAGGGTACTGAGCAGTTCTTC. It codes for CASSILTGQGTEQFF.

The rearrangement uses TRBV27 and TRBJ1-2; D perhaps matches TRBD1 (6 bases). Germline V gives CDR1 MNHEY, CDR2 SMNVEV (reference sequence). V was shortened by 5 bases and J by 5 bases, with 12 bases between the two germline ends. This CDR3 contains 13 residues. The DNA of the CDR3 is TGTGCCAGCAGTACTACAGGGAAATATGGCTACACCTTC. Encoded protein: CASSTTGKYGYTF.

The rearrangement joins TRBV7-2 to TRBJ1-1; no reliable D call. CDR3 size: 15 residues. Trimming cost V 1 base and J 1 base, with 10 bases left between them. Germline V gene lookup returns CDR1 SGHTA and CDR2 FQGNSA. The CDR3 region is CASSLGGGKNTEAFF. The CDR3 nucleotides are TGTGCCAGCAGCTTAGGCGGAGGGAAGAACACTGAAGCTTTCTTT.

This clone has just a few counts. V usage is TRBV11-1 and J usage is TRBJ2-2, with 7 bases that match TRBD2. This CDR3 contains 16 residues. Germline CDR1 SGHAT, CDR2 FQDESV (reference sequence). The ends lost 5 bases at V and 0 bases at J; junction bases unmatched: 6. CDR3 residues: CASSTLAKTNTGELFF. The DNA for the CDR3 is TGTGCCAGCAGCACACTAGCGAAAACGAACACCGGGGAGCTGTTTTTT.

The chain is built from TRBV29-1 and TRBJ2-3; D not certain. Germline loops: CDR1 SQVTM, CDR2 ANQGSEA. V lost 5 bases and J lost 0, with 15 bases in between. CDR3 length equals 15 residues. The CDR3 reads CSVTNTLSSTDTQYF. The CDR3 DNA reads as TGCAGCGTTACAAACACTCTATCTAGCACAGATACGCAGTATTTT.

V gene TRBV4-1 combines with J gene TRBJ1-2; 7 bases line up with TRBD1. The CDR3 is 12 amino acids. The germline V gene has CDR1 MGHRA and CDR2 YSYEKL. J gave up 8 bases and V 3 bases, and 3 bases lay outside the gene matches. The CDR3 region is CASSHTGEGYTF. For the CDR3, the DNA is TGCGCCAGCAGCCACACAGGGGAAGGCTACACCTTC.

The CDR3: CASSAGDRGREQYF. CDR3 DNA: TGTGCCAGCAGCGCGGGGGACAGGGGAAGGGAGCAGTACTTC. The chain uses TRBV9 and TRBJ2-7; 10 bases agree with TRBD1. This CDR3 is 14 amino acids long. Germline V CDR1 and CDR2: SGDLS, YYNGEE. The V segment lost 3 bases and the J segment 7 bases; nucleotides outside the gene matches: 7.

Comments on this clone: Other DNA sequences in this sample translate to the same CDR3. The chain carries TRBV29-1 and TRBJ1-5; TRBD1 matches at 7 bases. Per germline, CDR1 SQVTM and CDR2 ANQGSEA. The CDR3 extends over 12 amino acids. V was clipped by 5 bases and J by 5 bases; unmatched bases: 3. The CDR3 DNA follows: TGCAGCGTTAGGACAGGCGATCAGCCCCAGCATTTT. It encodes CSVRTGDQPQHF.

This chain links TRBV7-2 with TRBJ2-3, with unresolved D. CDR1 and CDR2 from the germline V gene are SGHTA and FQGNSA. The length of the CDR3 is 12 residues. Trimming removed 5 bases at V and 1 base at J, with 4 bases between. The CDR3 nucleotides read TGTGCCAGCAGCGTCCGCACAGATACGCAGTATTTT. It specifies CASSVRTDTQYF.

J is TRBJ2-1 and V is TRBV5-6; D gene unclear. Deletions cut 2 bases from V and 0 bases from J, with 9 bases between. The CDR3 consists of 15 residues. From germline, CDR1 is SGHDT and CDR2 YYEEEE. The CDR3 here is CASSFWVLSYNEQFF. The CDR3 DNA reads TGTGCCAGCAGCTTTTGGGTACTCTCCTACAATGAGCAGTTCTTC.

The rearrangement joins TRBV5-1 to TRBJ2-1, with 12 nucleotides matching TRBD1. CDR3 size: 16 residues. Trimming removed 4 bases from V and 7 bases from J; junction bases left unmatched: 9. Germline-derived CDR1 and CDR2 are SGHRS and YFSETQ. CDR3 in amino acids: CASSPAPGQGANEQFF. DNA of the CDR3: TGCGCCAGCAGCCCCGCACCGGGACAGGGGGCGAATGAGCAGTTCTTC. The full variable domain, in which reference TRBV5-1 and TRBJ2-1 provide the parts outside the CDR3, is KAGVTQTPRYLIKTRGQQVTLSCSPISGHRSVSWYQQTPGQGLQFLFEYFSETQRNKGNFPGRFSGRQFSNSRSEMNVSTLELGDSALYLCASSPAPGQGANEQFFGPGTRLTVL.

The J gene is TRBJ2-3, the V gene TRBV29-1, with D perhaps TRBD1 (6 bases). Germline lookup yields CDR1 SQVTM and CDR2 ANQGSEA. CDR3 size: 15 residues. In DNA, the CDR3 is TGCACCTACCAAAGAGGGGGTAAAAGCACAGATACGCAGTATTTT. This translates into CTYQRGGKSTDTQYF.

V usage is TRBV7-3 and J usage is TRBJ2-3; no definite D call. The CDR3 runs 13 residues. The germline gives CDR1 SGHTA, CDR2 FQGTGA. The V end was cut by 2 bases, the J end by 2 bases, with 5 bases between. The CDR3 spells CASSLQHTDTQYF. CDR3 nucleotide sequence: TGTGCCAGCAGCTTACAGCACACAGATACGCAGTATTTT.